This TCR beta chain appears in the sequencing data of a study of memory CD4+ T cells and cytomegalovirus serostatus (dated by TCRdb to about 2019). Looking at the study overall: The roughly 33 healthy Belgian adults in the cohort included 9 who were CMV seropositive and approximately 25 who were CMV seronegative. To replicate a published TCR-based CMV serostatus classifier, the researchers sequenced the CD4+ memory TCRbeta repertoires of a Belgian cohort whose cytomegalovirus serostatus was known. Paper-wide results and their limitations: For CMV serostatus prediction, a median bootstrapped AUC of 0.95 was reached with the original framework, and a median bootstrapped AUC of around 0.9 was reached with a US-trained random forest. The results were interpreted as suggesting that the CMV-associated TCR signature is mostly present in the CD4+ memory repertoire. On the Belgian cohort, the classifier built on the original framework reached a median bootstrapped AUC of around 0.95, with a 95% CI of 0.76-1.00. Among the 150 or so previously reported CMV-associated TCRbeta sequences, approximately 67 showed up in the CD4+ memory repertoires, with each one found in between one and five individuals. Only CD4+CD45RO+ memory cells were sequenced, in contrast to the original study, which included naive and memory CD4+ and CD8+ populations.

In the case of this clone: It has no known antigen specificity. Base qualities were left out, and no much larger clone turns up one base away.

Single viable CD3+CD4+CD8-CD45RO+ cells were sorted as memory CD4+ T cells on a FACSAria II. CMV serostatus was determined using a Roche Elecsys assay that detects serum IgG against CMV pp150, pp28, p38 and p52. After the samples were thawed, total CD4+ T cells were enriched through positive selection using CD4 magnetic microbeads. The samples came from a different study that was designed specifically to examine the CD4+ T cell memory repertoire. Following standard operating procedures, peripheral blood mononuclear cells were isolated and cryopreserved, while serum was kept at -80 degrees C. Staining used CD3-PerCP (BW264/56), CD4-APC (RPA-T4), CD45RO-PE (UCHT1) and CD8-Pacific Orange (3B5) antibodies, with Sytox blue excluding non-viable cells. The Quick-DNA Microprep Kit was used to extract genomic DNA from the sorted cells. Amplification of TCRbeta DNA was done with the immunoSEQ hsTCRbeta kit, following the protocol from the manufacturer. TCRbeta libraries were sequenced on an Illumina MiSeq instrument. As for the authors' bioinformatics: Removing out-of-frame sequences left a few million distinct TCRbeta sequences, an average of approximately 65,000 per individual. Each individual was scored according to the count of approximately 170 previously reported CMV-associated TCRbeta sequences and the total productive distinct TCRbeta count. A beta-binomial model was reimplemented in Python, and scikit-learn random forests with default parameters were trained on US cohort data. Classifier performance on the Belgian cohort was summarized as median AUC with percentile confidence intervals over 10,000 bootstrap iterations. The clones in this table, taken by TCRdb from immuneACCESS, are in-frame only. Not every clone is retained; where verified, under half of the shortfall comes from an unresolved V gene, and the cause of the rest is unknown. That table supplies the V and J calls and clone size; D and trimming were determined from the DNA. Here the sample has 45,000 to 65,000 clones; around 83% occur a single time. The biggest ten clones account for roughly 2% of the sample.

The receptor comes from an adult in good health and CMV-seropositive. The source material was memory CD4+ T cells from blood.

The CDR3 region has the sequence CASSTQGLAGNRDNEQFF. The DNA sequence is TGTGCCAGCAGCACTCAGGGACTAGCGGGCAATCGGGACAATGAGCAGTTCTTC. The V and J genes are TRBV28 and TRBJ2-1; 12 nucleotides in the junction match TRBD2. The CDR3 holds 18 amino acids from the cysteine to the phenylalanine. The read is trimmed to its CDR3 DNA, 54 bases read in frame from base 1. CDR1 MDHEN and CDR2 SYDVKM were looked up in the germline V gene. From V the trimming removes 6 bases and from J it removes 5 bases, while the gene matches leave 14 bases of the junction unaccounted for. The CDR3 plus the reference TRBV28 and TRBJ2-1 genes for the other parts give the full variable domain: DVKVTQSSRYLVKRTGEKVFLECVQDMDHENMFWYRQDPGLGLRLIYFSYDVKMKEKGDIPEGYSVSREKKERFSLILESASTNQTSMYLCASSTQGLAGNRDNEQFFGPGTRLTVL.